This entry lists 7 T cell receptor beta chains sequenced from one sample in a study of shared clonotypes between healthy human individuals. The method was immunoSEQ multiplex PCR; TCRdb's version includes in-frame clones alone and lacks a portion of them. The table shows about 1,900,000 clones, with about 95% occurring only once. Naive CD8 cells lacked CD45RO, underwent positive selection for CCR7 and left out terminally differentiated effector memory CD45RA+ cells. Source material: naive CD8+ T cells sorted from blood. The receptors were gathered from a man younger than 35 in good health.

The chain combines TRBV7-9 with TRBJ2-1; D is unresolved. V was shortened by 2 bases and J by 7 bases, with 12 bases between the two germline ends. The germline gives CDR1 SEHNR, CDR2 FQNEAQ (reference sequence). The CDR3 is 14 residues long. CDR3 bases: TGTGCCAGCAGCTTACAGGAAACTGGGAATGAGCAGTTCTTC. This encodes CASSLQETGNEQFF.

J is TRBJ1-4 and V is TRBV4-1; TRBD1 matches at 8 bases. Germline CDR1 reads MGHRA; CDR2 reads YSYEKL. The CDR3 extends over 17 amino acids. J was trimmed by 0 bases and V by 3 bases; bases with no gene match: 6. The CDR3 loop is CASSHLRQGPTNEKLFF. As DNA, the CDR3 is TGCGCCAGCAGCCACCTTAGACAGGGGCCAACTAATGAAAAACTGTTTTTT.

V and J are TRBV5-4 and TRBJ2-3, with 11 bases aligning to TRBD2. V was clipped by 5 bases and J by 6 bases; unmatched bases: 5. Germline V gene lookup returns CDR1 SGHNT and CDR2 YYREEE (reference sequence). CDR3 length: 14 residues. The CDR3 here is CASRTGTSGDTQYF. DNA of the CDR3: TGTGCCAGCAGAACCGGGACTAGCGGTGATACGCAGTATTTT. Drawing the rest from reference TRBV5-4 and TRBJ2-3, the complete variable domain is ETGVTQSPTHLIKTRGQQVTLRCSSQSGHNTVSWYQQALGQGPQFIFQYYREEENGRGNFPPRFSGLQFPNYSSELNVNALELDDSALYLCASRTGTSGDTQYFGPGTRLTVL.

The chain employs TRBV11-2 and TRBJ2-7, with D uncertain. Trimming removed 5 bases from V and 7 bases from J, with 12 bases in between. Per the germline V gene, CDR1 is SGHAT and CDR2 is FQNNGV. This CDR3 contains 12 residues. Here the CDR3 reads CASSSLKGEQYF. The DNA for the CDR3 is TGTGCCAGCAGCAGCCTTAAGGGTGAGCAGTACTTC.

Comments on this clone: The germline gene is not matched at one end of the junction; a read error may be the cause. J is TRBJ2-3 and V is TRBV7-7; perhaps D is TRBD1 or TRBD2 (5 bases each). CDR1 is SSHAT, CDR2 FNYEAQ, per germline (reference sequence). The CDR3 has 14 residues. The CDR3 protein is CASSLGENTDTQYF. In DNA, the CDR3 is TGTGCTAGCAGCTTGGGGGAGAACACAGATACGCAGTATTTT.

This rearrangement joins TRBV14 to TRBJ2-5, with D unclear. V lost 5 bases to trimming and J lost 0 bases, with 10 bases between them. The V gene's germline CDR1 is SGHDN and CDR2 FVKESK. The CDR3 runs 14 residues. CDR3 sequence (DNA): TGTGCCAGCAGCGCTCCCAAGTACCAAGAGACCCAGTACTTC. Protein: CASSAPKYQETQYF. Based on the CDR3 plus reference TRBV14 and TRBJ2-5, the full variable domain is EAGVTQFPSHSVIEKGQTVTLRCDPISGHDNLYWYRRVMGKEIKFLLHFVKESKQDESGMPNNRFLAERTGGTYSTLKVQPAELEDSGVYFCASSAPKYQETQYFGPGTRLLVL.

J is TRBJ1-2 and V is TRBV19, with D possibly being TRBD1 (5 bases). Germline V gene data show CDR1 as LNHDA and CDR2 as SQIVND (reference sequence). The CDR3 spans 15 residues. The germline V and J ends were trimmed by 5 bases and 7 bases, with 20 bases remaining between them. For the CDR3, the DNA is TGTGCCAGTAGTCTGAGTACAGGACTGAGTATTGGCTACACCTTC. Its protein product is CASSLSTGLSIGYTF.